One sample yielded the 5 T cell receptor beta chains listed below, sequenced in a study of control samples from healthy donors and cancer patients. The repertoire was sequenced with immunoSEQ multiplex PCR; TCRdb's copy has only in-frame clones and lacks some. The sample lists around 29,000 clones, approximately 79% seen once, with 20% to 25% in the top ten. Sample: PBMCs. Every receptor here comes from a man in his 60s with head and neck cancer.

This rearrangement joins TRBV9 to TRBJ1-1, with D possibly matching TRBD1 (5 bases). Trimming removed 0 bases from V and 5 bases from J, with 14 bases in between. CDR1 and CDR2 from the germline V gene are SGDLS and YYNGEE. The length of the CDR3 is 15 residues. The CDR3 coding sequence is TGTGCCAGCAGCGTAGAAGGAAGGGGAGAAACTGAAGCTTTCTTT. This sequence encodes CASSVEGRGETEAFF.

The chain has TRBV20-1 and TRBJ1-1, with D unclear. V lost 3 bases, J lost 3 bases, and 5 bases lay in between. The length of the CDR3 is 11 residues. Germline assignment: CDR1 DFQATT and CDR2 SNEGSKA (reference sequence). The CDR3 sequence is CSASADTEAFF. Written as DNA, the CDR3 is TGCAGTGCTAGTGCGGACACTGAAGCTTTCTTT.

V gene TRBV19 combines with J gene TRBJ1-5; D unresolved. Deletions cut 4 bases from V and 3 bases from J, with 7 bases between. Germline CDR1 LNHDA, CDR2 SQIVND (reference sequence). This CDR3 spans 13 amino acids. The CDR3 nucleotides are TGTGCCAGTAGTAGAATTGACAATCAGCCCCAGCATTTT. This gives the protein CASSRIDNQPQHF. Full variable domain (missing parts from reference TRBV19 and TRBJ1-5): DGGITQSPKYLFRKEGQNVTLSCEQNLNHDAMYWYRQDPGQGLRLIYYSQIVNDFQKGDIAEGYSVSREKKESFPLTVTSAQKNPTAFYLCASSRIDNQPQHFGDGTRLSIL.

The V and J genes are TRBV30 and TRBJ1-1; D is uncertain. V shed 1 base and J shed 1 base, with 13 bases lying between them. Germline V gene data show CDR1 as GTSNPN and CDR2 as SVGIG (reference sequence). This CDR3 is built from 15 residues. CDR3: CAWSGQKGSNTEAFF. CDR3 bases: TGTGCCTGGAGTGGACAAAAAGGGTCGAACACTGAAGCTTTCTTT.

This clone was detected only a few times. CDR3 amino acids: CASSLHGGPNQETQYF. In DNA form, the CDR3 reads TGTGCCAGCAGCTTGCATGGGGGGCCAAATCAAGAGACCCAGTACTTC. V is TRBV5-8 and J is TRBJ2-5, with D possibly being TRBD1 or TRBD2 (6 bases each). V was trimmed by 1 base and J by 2 bases, leaving 15 bases between them. Germline V gives CDR1 SGHTS, CDR2 YDEGEE. This CDR3 spans 16 amino acids.